This T cell receptor beta chain originates from a study of control samples from healthy donors and cancer patients. The CDR3 covers 13 residues. Trimming cost V 5 bases and J 8 bases, with 12 bases left between them. Germline values: CDR1 KGHDR, CDR2 SFDVKD. This clone was seen only once. Measured with immunoSEQ multiplex PCR; TCRdb has only the in-frame clones, and not every one. This table holds more than 140,000 clones, about 90% found once. This clonotype was obtained from a man between 18 and 35 years old in good health. The chain couples TRBV24-1 to TRBJ1-5, with D possibly TRBD1 on 5 matching bases. The sequenced sample was blood. The CDR3: CATSVGGMEPQHF. The CDR3 DNA follows: TGTGCCACCAGTGTGGGGGGAATGGAGCCCCAGCATTTT.